The clone carrying this TCR beta chain has more than one count but fewer than ten. The target antigen is unknown. The record originates from a study of Graves' ophthalmopathy and Graves' hyperthyroidism. J lost 7 bases, V lost 6 bases, and 9 bases had no gene match. Looked up from germline, CDR1 is MNHEY and CDR2 is SMNVEV (reference sequence). The CDR3 totals 15 residues. Broader study findings: The model forecast ophthalmopathy progression, reaching roughly 70% sensitivity and approximately 79% specificity.

As the template, RNA transcripts were used to amplify TCR beta CDR3 regions. Scientists carried out first-round RT-PCR using HTBI primers and then a second-round multiplex PCR. TCRdb reanalysed the multiplex PCR reads using MiXCR and keeps one entry per CDR3 protein. This sample carries about 550,000 distinct CDR3 sequences, less than 40% of them seen once, and the ten largest clones take around 4%. The TCR comes from an adult man with Graves' hyperthyroidism. Material for sequencing was peripheral blood or thyroid tissue (not recorded which). The chain links TRBV27 to TRBJ2-2; 9 nucleotides align to TRBD1. The CDR3: CASRPGQGRNGELFF. The CDR3 nucleotides read TGTGCCAGCAGACCGGGACAGGGTCGGAACGGGGAGCTGTTTTTT.